This TCR beta chain was found in a study of blood T cell repertoires in COVID-19. Study-wide background: Both acute and convalescent COVID-19 samples were obtained from the United States, Italy and Spain. T cells, B-cell-depleted T cells, or PBMCs supplied cDNA or gDNA.

Generated by immunoSEQ multiplex PCR, the TCRdb table keeps only in-frame clones and is missing some. Among some 150,000 clones listed, approximately 80% were seen once. This receptor was taken from a man between 60 and 70 years old with acute or convalescent COVID-19. The sample was peripheral blood.

The CDR3 is CASSLNSRTQYF. The DNA of the CDR3 is TGTGCCAGCAGTTTAAATTCTAGGACCCAGTACTTC. The chain combines TRBV12-3 or TRBV12-4 with TRBJ2-5; no clear D gene. The CDR3 has 12 residues. The V end lost 2 bases, the J end lost 7 bases, and 8 bases lay between the germline ends.